The T cell receptor beta chain described here comes from a study of blood T cell repertoires in COVID-19. Trimming cost V 4 bases and J 0 bases; bases outside gene matches: 10. This CDR3 is built from 17 residues. The method was immunoSEQ multiplex PCR; TCRdb's version includes in-frame clones alone and lacks a portion of them. This sample yields under 250,000 clones, of which about 90% are seen a single time; roughly 2.6% belongs to the top ten. The TCR sequence derives from a woman in her sixties with acute or convalescent COVID-19. This chain uses TRBV5-3 with TRBJ1-3, with 7 bases fitting TRBD1. TRBV5-3 is an ORF, with its function uncertain. The sequenced material came from peripheral blood. In DNA form, the CDR3 reads TGTGCCAGAAGCCTACCCGGGACAGACGACTCTGGAAACACCATATATTTT. Its translation is CARSLPGTDDSGNTIYF.